This TCR beta chain derives from a study of T cell responses to AZD1222 COVID-19 vaccine. Study results and limitations: When two AZD1222 doses had been given, Spike-specific TCR breadth and depth rose. Within unmutated variant regions lay the reported targets of nearly half of spike-specific TCRs. Females made up more of the donors, who were largely white British, and clonal diversity may have come out too low.

Assay: immunoSEQ multiplex PCR; the TCRdb copy retains only in-frame clones and omits some. The profile shows 150,000 to 200,000 clones, 94% of them singletons. From germline, CDR1 is ENHRY and CDR2 SYGVKD. V gave up 5 bases and J gave up 4 bases; unmatched junction bases: 4. The CDR3 runs 13 residues. Of note for this clone: Its antigen is unknown.

The source of this sequence is an adult in good health. The specimen was peripheral blood, collected on day 0 of AZD1222 vaccination. The chain links TRBV10-3 to TRBJ1-2, with 7 nucleotides matching TRBD1. In DNA, the CDR3 is TGTGCCATCAGTCGGGACAGTGGCTATGGCTACACCTTC. This gives the protein CAISRDSGYGYTF.